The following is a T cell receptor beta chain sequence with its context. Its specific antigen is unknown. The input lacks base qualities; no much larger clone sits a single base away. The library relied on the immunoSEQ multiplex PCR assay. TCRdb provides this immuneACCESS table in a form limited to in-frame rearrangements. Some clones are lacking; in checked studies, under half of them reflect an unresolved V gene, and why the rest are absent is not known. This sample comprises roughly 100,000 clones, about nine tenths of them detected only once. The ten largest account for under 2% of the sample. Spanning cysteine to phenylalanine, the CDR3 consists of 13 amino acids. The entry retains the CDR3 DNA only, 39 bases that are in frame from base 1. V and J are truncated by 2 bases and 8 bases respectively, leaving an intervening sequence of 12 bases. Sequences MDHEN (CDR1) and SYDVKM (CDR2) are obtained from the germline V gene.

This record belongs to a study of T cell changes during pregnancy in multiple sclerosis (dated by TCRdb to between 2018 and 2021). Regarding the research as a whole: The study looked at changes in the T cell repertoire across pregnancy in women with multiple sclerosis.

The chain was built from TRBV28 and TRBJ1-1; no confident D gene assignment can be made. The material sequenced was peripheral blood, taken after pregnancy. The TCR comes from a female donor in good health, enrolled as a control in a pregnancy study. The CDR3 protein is CASSLQAFTEAFF. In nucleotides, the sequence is TGTGCCAGCAGTTTACAAGCCTTCACGGAAGCTTTCTTT.